This T cell receptor beta chain was sequenced for a study of cytomegalovirus exposure and HLA in healthy donors. Notes on the study in general: The authors considered a cluster of highly shared sequence variants likely to be a sequencing artifact. It was reported in a later analysis that an Asian-associated ancestry cluster showed fewer N-insertions than the roughly 670-donor mean.

As regards this clone: Its matching antigen is unknown.

Each donor was nominally healthy when sampled (though unrecorded immune exposures were likely). The PCR ran on 60 Vbeta and 13 Jbeta primers. Per the study methods: Roughly 10 million shared chains were among around 80 million unique TCR beta chains counted in a later analysis. TCRdb's table, derived via immunoSEQ multiplex PCR, lists solely in-frame clones and lacks some. The V and J calls and clone size come from that table; D and trimming were worked out from the DNA. The sample has about 180,000 clones; around 79% are singletons. The CDR3 sequence is 14 residues long. Trimming took off 1 base at V and 4 bases at J, with 10 bases between the two ends. Germline V gene lookup returns CDR1 KGHSH and CDR2 LQKENI.

The V gene is TRBV18, the J gene TRBJ1-2, with a possible D match to TRBD1 (6 bases). Sequenced input: PBMCs. The sequence came from a man aged 40-50 years in good health and CMV-seropositive. Here the CDR3 reads CASSPQKDSYGYTF. The CDR3 DNA sequence: TGTGCCAGCTCACCACAAAAGGACAGCTATGGCTACACCTTC.